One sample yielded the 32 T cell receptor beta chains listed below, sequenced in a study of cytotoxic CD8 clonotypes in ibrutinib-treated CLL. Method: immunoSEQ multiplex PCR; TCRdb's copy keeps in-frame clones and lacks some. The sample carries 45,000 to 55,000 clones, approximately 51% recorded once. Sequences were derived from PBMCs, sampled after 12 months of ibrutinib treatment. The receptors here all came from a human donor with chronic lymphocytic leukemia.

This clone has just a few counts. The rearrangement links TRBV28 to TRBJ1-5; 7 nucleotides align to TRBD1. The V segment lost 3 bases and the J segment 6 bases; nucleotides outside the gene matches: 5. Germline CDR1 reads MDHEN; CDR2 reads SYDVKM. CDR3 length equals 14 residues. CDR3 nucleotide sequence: TGTGCCAGCAGTTTTCCGGACAGGTTTCAGCCCCAGCATTTT. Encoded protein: CASSFPDRFQPQHF. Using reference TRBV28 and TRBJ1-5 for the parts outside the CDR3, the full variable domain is DVKVTQSSRYLVKRTGEKVFLECVQDMDHENMFWYRQDPGLGLRLIYFSYDVKMKEKGDIPEGYSVSREKKERFSLILESASTNQTSMYLCASSFPDRFQPQHFGDGTRLSIL.

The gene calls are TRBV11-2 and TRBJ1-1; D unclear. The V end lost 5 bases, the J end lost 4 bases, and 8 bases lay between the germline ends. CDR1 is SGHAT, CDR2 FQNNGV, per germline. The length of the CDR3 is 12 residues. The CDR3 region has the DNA TGTGCCAGCAGCGCCGAGGGCACTGAAGCTTTCTTT. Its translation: CASSAEGTEAFF.

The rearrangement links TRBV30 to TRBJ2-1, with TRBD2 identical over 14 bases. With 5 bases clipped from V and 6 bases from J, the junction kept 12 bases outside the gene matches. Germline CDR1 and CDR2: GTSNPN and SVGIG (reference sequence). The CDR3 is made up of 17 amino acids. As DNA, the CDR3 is TGTGCCTGGGGTCCAAACCCCGGGACTAGCGGGAGCAATGAGCAGTTCTTC. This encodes CAWGPNPGTSGSNEQFF.

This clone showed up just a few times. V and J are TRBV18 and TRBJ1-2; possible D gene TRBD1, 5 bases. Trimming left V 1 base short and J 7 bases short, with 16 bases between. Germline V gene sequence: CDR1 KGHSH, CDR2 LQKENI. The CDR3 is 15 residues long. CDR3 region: CASSPRPGLGRGYTF. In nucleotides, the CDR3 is TGTGCCAGCTCACCACGACCGGGACTCGGGCGTGGCTACACCTTC.

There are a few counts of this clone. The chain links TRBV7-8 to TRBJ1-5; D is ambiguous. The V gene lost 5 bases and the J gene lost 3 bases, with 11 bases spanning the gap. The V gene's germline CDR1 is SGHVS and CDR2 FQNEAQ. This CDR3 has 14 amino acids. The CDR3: CASSPLSLNQPQHF. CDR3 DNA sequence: TGTGCCAGCAGCCCCTTATCCCTCAATCAGCCCCAGCATTTT.

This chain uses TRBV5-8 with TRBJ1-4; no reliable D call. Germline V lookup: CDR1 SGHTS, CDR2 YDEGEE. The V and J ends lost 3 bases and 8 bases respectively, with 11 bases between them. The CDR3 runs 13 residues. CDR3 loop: CASSSPGREKLFF. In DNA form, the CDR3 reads TGTGCCAGCAGCTCCCCCGGGAGAGAAAAACTGTTTTTT.

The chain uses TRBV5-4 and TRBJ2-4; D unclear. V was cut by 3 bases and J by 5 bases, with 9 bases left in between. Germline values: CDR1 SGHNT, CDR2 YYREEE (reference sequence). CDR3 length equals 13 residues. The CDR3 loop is CASSSKGENIQYF. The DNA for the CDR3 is TGTGCCAGCAGCTCAAAGGGCGAAAACATTCAGTACTTC.

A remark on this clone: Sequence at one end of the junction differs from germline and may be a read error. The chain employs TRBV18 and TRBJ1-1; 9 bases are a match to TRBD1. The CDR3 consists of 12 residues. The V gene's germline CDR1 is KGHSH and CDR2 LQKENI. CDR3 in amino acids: CASSPTGGASLF. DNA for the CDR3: TGTGCCAGCTCACCTACAGGGGGCGCTTCCCTCTTT.

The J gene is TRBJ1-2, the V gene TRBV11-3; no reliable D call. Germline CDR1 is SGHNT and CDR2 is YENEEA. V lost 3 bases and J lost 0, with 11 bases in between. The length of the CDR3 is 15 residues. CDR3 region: CASSLALNSNYGYTF. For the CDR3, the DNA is TGTGCCAGCAGCTTGGCCCTAAATTCTAACTATGGCTACACCTTC.

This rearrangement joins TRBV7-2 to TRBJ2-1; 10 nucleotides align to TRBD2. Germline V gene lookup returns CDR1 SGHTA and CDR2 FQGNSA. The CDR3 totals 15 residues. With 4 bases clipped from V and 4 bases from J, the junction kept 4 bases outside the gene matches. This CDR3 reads CASSSRTSGYNEQFF. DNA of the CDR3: TGTGCCAGCAGCTCCCGGACTAGCGGATACAATGAGCAGTTCTTC.

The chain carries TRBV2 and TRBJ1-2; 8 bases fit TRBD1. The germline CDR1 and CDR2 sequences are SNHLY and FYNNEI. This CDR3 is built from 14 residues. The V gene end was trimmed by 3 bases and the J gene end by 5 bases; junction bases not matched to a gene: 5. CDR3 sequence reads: CASSESQGVYGYTF. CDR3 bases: TGTGCCAGCAGTGAGTCACAGGGGGTGTATGGCTACACCTTC.

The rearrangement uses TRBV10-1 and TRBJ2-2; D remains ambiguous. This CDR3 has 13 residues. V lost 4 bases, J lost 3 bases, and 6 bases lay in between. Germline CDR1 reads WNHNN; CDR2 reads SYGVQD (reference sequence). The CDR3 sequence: CASSAQYTGELFF. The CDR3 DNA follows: TGCGCCAGCAGTGCTCAGTACACCGGGGAGCTGTTTTTT.

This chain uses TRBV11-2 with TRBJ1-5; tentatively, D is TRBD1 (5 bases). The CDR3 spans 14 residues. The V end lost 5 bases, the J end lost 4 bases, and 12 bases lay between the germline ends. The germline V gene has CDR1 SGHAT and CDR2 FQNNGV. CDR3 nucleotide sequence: TGTGCCAGCAGCCTAGGGACCGCGAATCAGCCCCAGCATTTT. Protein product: CASSLGTANQPQHF.

The DNA for the CDR3 is TGTGCCAGCAGTAAGTTAGCAGGAGCCAATGAGCAGTTCTTC. Translated: CASSKLAGANEQFF. The V gene is TRBV6-4, the J gene TRBJ2-1; no clear D gene. Per germline, CDR1 MRHNA and CDR2 SNTAGT. The CDR3 is 14 amino acids. V was shortened by 5 bases and J by 6 bases, with 14 bases between the two germline ends.

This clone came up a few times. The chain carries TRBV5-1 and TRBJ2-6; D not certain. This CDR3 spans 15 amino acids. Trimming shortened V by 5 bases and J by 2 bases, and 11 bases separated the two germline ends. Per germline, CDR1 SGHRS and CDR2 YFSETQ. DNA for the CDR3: TGCGCCAGCAGTATCCCTCCCCCTGGGGCCAACGTCCTGACTTTC. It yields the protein CASSIPPPGANVLTF.

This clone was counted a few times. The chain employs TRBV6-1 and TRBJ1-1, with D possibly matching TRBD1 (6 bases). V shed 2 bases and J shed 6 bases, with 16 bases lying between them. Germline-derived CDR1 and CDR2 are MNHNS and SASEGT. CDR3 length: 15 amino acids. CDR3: CASSERGGKKAEAFF. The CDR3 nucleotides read TGTGCCAGCAGTGAAAGGGGGGGAAAGAAGGCTGAAGCTTTCTTT.

The CDR3 sequence: CASSLGSGGPPSGANVLTF. The CDR3 nucleotides read TGTGCCAGCAGCTTGGGTTCCGGGGGGCCCCCCTCTGGGGCCAACGTCCTGACTTTC. The chain has TRBV5-8 and TRBJ2-6, with TRBD2 as a possible D gene (7 bases). Germline V lookup: CDR1 SGHTS, CDR2 YDEGEE. Trimming cost V 0 bases and J 0 bases, with 16 bases left between them. The CDR3 totals 19 residues.

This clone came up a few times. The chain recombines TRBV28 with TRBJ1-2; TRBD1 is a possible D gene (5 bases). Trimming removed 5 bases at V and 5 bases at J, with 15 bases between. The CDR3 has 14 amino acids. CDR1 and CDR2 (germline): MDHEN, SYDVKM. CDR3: CASSIPTDTYGYTF. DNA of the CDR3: TGTGCCAGCAGTATACCGACAGATACGTATGGCTACACCTTC.

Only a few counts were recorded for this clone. The CDR3 spells CASSFFSGELFF. The CDR3 nucleotides are TGTGCCAGCAGCTTTTTTTCGGGGGAGCTGTTTTTT. The gene calls are TRBV5-6 and TRBJ2-2; D unclear. Deletions cut 2 bases from V and 8 bases from J, with 7 bases between. CDR1 is SGHDT and CDR2 is YYEEEE in the germline V gene. This CDR3 is 12 amino acids long.

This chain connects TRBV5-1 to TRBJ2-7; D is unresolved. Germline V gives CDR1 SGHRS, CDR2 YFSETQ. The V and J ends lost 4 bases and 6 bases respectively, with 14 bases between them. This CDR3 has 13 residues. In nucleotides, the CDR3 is TGCGCCAGCAGCCCGGCCGAAAGTATCGAGCAGTACTTC. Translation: CASSPAESIEQYF.

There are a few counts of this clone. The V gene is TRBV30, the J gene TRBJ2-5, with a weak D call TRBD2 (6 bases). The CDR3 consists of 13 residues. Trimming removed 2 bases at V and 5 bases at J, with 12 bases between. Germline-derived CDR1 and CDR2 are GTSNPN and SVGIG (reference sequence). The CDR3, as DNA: TGTGCCTGGAGTATTAGGAGCGGGGAGACCCAGTACTTC. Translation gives CAWSIRSGETQYF.

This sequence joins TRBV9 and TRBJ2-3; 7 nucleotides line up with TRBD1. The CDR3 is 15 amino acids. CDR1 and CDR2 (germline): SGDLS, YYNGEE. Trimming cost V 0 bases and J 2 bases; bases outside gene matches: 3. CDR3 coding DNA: TGTGCCAGCAGCGTAGTGGGACAGCCCACAGATACGCAGTATTTT. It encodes CASSVVGQPTDTQYF.

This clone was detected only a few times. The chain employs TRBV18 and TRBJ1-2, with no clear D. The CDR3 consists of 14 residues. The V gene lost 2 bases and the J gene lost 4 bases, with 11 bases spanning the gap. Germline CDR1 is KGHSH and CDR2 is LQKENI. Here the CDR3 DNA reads TGTGCCAGCTCACCAAAGTGGGAGTCCTATGGCTACACCTTC. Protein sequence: CASSPKWESYGYTF.

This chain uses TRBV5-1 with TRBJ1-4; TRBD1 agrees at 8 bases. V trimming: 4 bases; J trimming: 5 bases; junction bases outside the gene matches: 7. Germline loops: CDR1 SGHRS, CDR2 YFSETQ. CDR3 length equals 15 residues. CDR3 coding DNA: TGCGCCAGCAGCCCCCGGACAGGGTGGAATGAAAAACTGTTTTTT. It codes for CASSPRTGWNEKLFF.

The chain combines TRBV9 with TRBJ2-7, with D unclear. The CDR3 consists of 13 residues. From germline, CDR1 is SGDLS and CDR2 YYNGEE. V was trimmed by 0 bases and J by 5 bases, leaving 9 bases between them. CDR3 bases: TGTGCCAGCAGCGTAGCTGAGAGGAACGAGCAGTACTTC. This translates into CASSVAERNEQYF.

This CDR3 is CASSKERGRWGETQYF. In DNA form, the CDR3 reads TGTGCCAGCAGCAAAGAGAGGGGGAGGTGGGGAGAGACCCAGTACTTC. The chain couples TRBV21-1 to TRBJ2-5. TRBV21-1 is a recognized pseudogene. This CDR3 has 16 amino acids.

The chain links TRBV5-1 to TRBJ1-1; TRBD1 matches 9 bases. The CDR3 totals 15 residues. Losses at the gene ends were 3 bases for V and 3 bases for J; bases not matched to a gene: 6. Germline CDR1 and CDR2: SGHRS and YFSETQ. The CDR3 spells CASSSRTGADTEAFF. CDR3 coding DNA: TGCGCCAGCAGCTCCCGGACAGGGGCGGACACTGAAGCTTTCTTT. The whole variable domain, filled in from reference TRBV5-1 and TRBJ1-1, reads KAGVTQTPRYLIKTRGQQVTLSCSPISGHRSVSWYQQTPGQGLQFLFEYFSETQRNKGNFPGRFSGRQFSNSRSEMNVSTLELGDSALYLCASSSRTGADTEAFFGQGTRLTVV.

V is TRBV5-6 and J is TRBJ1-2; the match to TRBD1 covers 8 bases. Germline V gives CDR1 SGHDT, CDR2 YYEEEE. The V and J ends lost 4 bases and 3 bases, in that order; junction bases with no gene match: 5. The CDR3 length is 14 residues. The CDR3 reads CASSPGQGDYGYTF. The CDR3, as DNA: TGTGCCAGCAGCCCCGGACAGGGTGACTATGGCTACACCTTC.

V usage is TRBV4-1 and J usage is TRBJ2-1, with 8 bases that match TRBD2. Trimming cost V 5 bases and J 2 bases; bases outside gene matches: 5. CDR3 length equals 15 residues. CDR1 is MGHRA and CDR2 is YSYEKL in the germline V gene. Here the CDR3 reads CASSSPGGPYNEQFF. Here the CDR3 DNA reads TGCGCCAGCAGCTCACCGGGGGGGCCCTACAATGAGCAGTTCTTC.

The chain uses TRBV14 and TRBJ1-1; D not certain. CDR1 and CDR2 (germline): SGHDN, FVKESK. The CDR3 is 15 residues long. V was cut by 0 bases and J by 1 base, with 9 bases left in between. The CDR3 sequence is CASSQEEWKNTEAFF. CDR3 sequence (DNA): TGTGCCAGCAGCCAAGAGGAATGGAAGAACACTGAAGCTTTCTTT.

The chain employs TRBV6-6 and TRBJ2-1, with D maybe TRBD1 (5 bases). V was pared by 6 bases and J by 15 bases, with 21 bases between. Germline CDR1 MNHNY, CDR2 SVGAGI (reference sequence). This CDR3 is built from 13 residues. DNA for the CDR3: TGTGCCAGCAGATCAGACAGTTGGGGCAGAGGGTTCTTC. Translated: CASRSDSWGRGFF.

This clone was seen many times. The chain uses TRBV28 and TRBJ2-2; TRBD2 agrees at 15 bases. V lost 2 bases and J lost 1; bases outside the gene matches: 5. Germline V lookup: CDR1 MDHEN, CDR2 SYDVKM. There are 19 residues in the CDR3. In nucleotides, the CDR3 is TGTGCCAGCAGTTTAGTTCGGACTAGCGGGAGGGGGAACACCGGGGAGCTGTTTTTT. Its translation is CASSLVRTSGRGNTGELFF.